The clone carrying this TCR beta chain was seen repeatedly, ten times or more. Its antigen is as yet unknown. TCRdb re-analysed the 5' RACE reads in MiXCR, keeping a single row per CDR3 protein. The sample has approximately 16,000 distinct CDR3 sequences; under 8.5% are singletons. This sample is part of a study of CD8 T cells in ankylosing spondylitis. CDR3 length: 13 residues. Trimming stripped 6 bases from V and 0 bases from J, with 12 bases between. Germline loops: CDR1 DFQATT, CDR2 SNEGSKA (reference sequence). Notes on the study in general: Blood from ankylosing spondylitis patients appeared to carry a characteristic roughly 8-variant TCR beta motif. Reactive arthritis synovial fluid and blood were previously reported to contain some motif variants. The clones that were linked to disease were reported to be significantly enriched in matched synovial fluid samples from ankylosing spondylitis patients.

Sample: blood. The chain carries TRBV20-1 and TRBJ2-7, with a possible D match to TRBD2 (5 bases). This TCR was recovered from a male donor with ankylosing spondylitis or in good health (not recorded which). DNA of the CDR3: TGCAGTGCCTACGACGGGGTCTCCTACGAGCAGTACGTC. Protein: CSAYDGVSYEQYV.